The rows below give T cell receptor beta chains drawn from one sample of a study of T-cell memory formation after mild COVID-19. TCRdb re-called the 5' RACE reads through MiXCR, storing one row per CDR3 protein. The table records about 190,000 distinct CDR3 sequences, 15% to 20% of them present only once. The sample comprised PBMCs or a T cell subset sorted from them (not recorded which). The receptors stem from an adult woman who had mild COVID-19 (a few samples of this study predate the infection). Cell type and time point are not known. The conserved cysteine and the conserved F or W are not part of the CDR3 here. For some rows the clone size is stated as once, few or many, or as a class when expanded; others skip it.

TRBV24-1	few	TRBJ2-1	ATSTSGKAYEQF
TRBV24-1	few	TRBJ2-3	ATSEAGTRGRDTQY
TRBV29-1	few	TRBJ1-2	SVETTGGGNGYT
TRBV4-1	.	TRBJ2-1	ASSQVALAGSHEQF
TRBV29-1	.	TRBJ2-2	SVGGGIPNTGELF
TRBV3-1	.	TRBJ2-2	ASSLRDYSTGELF
TRBV5-1	.	TRBJ2-1	ASSLDRTSYNEQF
TRBV24-1	few	TRBJ1-2	ATSDSRKTGNYGYT
TRBV7-2	few	TRBJ2-2	ASSRSTKYTGELF
TRBV19	few	TRBJ2-2	ASSGTTGELF
TRBV30	few	TRBJ1-5	AWSGPGGNQPQH
TRBV5-1	.	TRBJ2-7	ASSHTSGGGYEQY
TRBV7-9	few	TRBJ1-1	ASSGTRVGTEAF
TRBV7-2	many	TRBJ2-3	ASSRQPGTDTQY
TRBV29-1	few	TRBJ2-5	SVALGQETQY
TRBV7-6	.	TRBJ2-7	ASSPDRGGGEQY
TRBV5-5	many	TRBJ2-5	ASSLAEGETQY
TRBV5-1	few	TRBJ1-2	ASRPILDNYGYT
TRBV12-3/TRBV12-4	once	TRBJ1-5	ASSFGRDNQPQH
TRBV24-1	few	TRBJ2-4	ATSRENIQY
TRBV7-2	few	TRBJ2-5	ASSPTSGGVSETQY
TRBV20-1	few	TRBJ1-2	SARDTGGANYGYT
TRBV20-1	.	TRBJ1-6	SASGTGGRSPLH
TRBV18	.	TRBJ1-1	ASSPPETAPEAF
TRBV7-2	few	TRBJ2-1	ASSPQSNSYNEQF
TRBV5-1	.	TRBJ2-5	ASSDGGPGTQY
TRBV7-2	many	TRBJ2-5	ASSKGFQETQY
TRBV12-3/TRBV12-4	.	TRBJ2-6	ASGGGDGANVLT
TRBV5-1	.	TRBJ1-1	ASSLQGLYTEAF
TRBV5-1	.	TRBJ2-1	ASSLGSTRLNNEQF
TRBV9	few	TRBJ2-7	ASSEGQDPYEQY
TRBV7-2	few	TRBJ2-3	ATTRGRGDTDTQY
TRBV29-1	few	TRBJ1-2	SVAQGRDYGYT
TRBV7-2	.	TRBJ1-2	ASSLRGSALTGSHYVYT
TRBV19	.	TRBJ2-7	ASSTQVGPNYEQY
TRBV6-5	.	TRBJ2-1	ASSRTSGRATNEQF
TRBV14	few	TRBJ1-1	ASSPGRVAF
TRBV12-3/TRBV12-4	few	TRBJ1-2	ASSLQDRGVSGYT
TRBV7-9	many	TRBJ2-2	ASSFTQGANTGELF
TRBV3-1	.	TRBJ2-2	ASSQLLDTGELF
TRBV2	.	TRBJ2-7	SSSEGEQY
TRBV6-5	few	TRBJ2-7	ASSYREGTYEQY
TRBV3-1	many	TRBJ1-1	ASSDGQGRSEAF
TRBV4-3	few	TRBJ2-2	ASSQGEGGRTNTGELF
TRBV2	.	TRBJ1-1	ASSNDRGYTEAF